The 31 T cell receptor beta chains presented below share a single source sample, sequenced in a study of brain T cells in children with intractable seizures. Sequencing used immunoSEQ multiplex PCR; TCRdb keeps in-frame clones, though not all of them. The table shows roughly 80,000 clones, with approximately 89% occurring only once. The sample here was peripheral blood, taken at surgery. The receptor source for this set is a girl aged 2-10 years with Rasmussen encephalitis and intractable seizures.

The chain combines TRBV29-1 with TRBJ1-1, with a weak D call TRBD1 (6 bases). Germline CDR1 SQVTM, CDR2 ANQGSEA. The V gene lost 7 bases and the J gene lost 4 bases, with 13 bases spanning the gap. The CDR3 runs to 12 residues. CDR3 in amino acids: CSASTGITEAFF. The CDR3 region has the DNA TGCAGCGCCTCCACAGGGATCACTGAAGCTTTCTTT.

V and J are TRBV11-1 and TRBJ1-1, with no clear D. This CDR3 has 13 amino acids. Germline CDR1 reads SGHAT; CDR2 reads FQDESV (reference sequence). V was pared by 0 bases and J by 2 bases, with 4 bases between. The CDR3 sequence is CASSLAGNTEAFF. Here the CDR3 DNA reads TGTGCCAGCAGCTTAGCAGGTAACACTGAAGCTTTCTTT. Full variable domain (rest looked up from reference TRBV11-1 and TRBJ1-1): EAEVAQSPRYKITEKSQAVAFWCDPISGHATLYWYRQILGQGPELLVQFQDESVVDDSQLPKDRFSAERLKGVDSTLKIQPAELGDSAMYLCASSLAGNTEAFFGQGTRLTVV.

The table lists this clone with a count of one. The V call is TRBV7-6, the J call TRBJ1-2; possible D gene TRBD1, 6 bases. This CDR3 region has 16 residues. The V gene's germline CDR1 is SGHVS and CDR2 FNYEAQ. Deletions cut 2 bases from V and 4 bases from J, with 17 bases between. The CDR3 is CASSLMVRGQGYGYTF. As DNA, the CDR3 is TGTGCCAGCAGCTTAATGGTCCGGGGGCAAGGCTATGGCTACACCTTC.

The chain carries TRBV30 and TRBJ2-7; tentative D call: TRBD2 (5 bases). Looked up from germline, CDR1 is GTSNPN and CDR2 is SVGIG (reference sequence). The CDR3 is 12 residues long. CDR3 sequence: CAVVAGAYEQYF. Written as DNA, the CDR3 is TGTGCTGTCGTGGCGGGCGCCTACGAGCAGTACTTC.

This rearrangement joins TRBV7-3 to TRBJ2-2; D may correspond to TRBD1 or TRBD2 (5 bases each). In germline, CDR1 is SGHTA, CDR2 FQGTGA. The CDR3 consists of 16 residues. V was pared by 6 bases and J by 0 bases, with 14 bases between. CDR3 in amino acids: CASSSVGTANTGELFF. The DNA for the CDR3 is TGTGCCAGCAGTTCTGTCGGGACGGCGAACACCGGGGAGCTGTTTTTT.

This clone occurred once. The rearrangement joins TRBV5-4 to TRBJ2-3; TRBD2 might be the D (6 bases). Trimming took off 0 bases at V and 5 bases at J, with 10 bases between the two ends. The CDR3 sequence is 14 residues long. From germline, CDR1 is SGHNT and CDR2 YYREEE (reference sequence). The CDR3 DNA reads TGTGCCAGCAGCTTGGGGCTGGGGGGAGATACGCAGTATTTT. This translates into CASSLGLGGDTQYF.

V is TRBV27 and J is TRBJ2-3, with 13 positions matching TRBD2. The V segment lost 5 bases and the J segment 6 bases; nucleotides outside the gene matches: 14. The CDR3 totals 18 residues. CDR1 MNHEY and CDR2 SMNVEV come from the germline V gene (reference sequence). In nucleotides, the CDR3 is TGTGCCAGCAGTCCAAACCCTGGACTAGCGGGAGTGGGGGATACGCAGTATTTT. Amino acids: CASSPNPGLAGVGDTQYF.

The count of this clone is one. CDR3 sequence (DNA): TGTGCCAGCAGTTCATGGACAGGCGCGGGCACTGAAGCTTTCTTT. It specifies CASSSWTGAGTEAFF. V is TRBV27 and J is TRBJ1-1; 7 positions agree with TRBD1. Per the germline V gene, CDR1 is MNHEY and CDR2 is SMNVEV (reference sequence). This CDR3 comprises 15 residues. V was pared by 4 bases and J by 4 bases, with 9 bases of the junction left unmatched.

The chain recombines TRBV25-1 with TRBJ1-1; 7 bases agree with TRBD1. The germline CDR1 and CDR2 sequences are MGHDK and SYGVNS. Germline trimming cut 6 bases from V and 10 bases from J; bases unmatched to any gene: 5. This CDR3 spans 11 amino acids. The CDR3 bases are TGTGCCAGCAGCACAGGGGAGAGAGCTTTCTTT. Amino acids: CASSTGERAFF. The full variable domain, its missing parts supplied by reference TRBV25-1 and TRBJ1-1, is EADIYQTPRYLVIGTGKKITLECSQTMGHDKMYWYQQDPGMELHLIHYSYGVNSTEKGDLSSESTVSRIRTEHFPLTLESARPSHTSQYLCASSTGERAFFGQGTRLTVV.

CDR3 loop: CASSLGGGKNIQYF. The CDR3 DNA is TGTGCCAGCAGTTTAGGCGGGGGCAAAAACATTCAGTACTTC. The chain links TRBV27 to TRBJ2-4, with 7 nucleotides matching TRBD2. CDR1 and CDR2 (germline): MNHEY, SMNVEV (reference sequence). This CDR3 comprises 14 residues. V was clipped by 2 bases and J by 3 bases; unmatched bases: 1.

This rearrangement joins TRBV19 to TRBJ1-2, with 11 bases matching TRBD1. With V trimmed by 6 bases and J by 4 bases, 7 bases remained unmatched. CDR3 length equals 15 residues. Germline CDR1 reads LNHDA; CDR2 reads SQIVND (reference sequence). CDR3 DNA sequence: TGTGCCAGTAGAAAGGACAGGGGGCAAGTCTATGGCTACACCTTC. Translation: CASRKDRGQVYGYTF.

This chain links TRBV5-1 with TRBJ2-3; 9 bases agree with TRBD2. The CDR3 sequence is 14 residues long. V shed 7 bases and J 4 bases; nucleotides not matched to a gene: 7. Germline CDR1 reads SGHRS; CDR2 reads YFSETQ. The CDR3 reads CASCEGGRADTQYF. CDR3 bases: TGCGCCAGCTGCGAGGGCGGGAGGGCAGATACGCAGTATTTT. The complete variable domain, with remaining parts taken from reference TRBV5-1 and TRBJ2-3, reads KAGVTQTPRYLIKTRGQQVTLSCSPISGHRSVSWYQQTPGQGLQFLFEYFSETQRNKGNFPGRFSGRQFSNSRSEMNVSTLELGDSALYLCASCEGGRADTQYFGPGTRLTVL.

This sequence joins TRBV10-3 and TRBJ2-7; unclear D gene. Germline CDR1 and CDR2: ENHRY and SYGVKD. The CDR3 totals 14 residues. V was pared by 1 base and J by 2 bases, with 9 bases between. CDR3 bases: TGTGCCATCAGTGAGTACCTGGGAACCTACGAGCAGTACTTC. Translating gives CAISEYLGTYEQYF.

In this sample, this clone turned up once. The chain combines TRBV19 with TRBJ1-1; D gene uncertain. CDR1 is LNHDA, CDR2 SQIVND, per germline (reference sequence). V dropped 3 bases and J dropped 4 bases, with 3 bases sitting between them. This CDR3 is 11 amino acids long. The CDR3, as DNA: TGTGCCAGTAGTATGGGCACTGAAGCTTTCTTT. Its translation is CASSMGTEAFF.

The count of this clone is one. The rearrangement links TRBV5-5 to TRBJ2-1; 11 bases align to TRBD2. Germline assignment: CDR1 SGHKS and CDR2 YYEKEE (reference sequence). Germline trimming cut 5 bases from V and 0 bases from J; bases unmatched to any gene: 7. This CDR3 is 17 amino acids long. The CDR3 reads CASSFTSGRGSYNEQFF. The DNA of the CDR3 is TGTGCCAGCAGTTTTACTAGCGGGAGAGGCTCCTACAATGAGCAGTTCTTC.

The chain is built from TRBV7-9 and TRBJ1-1, with TRBD1 identical over 8 bases. The J segment lost 6 bases and the V segment lost 1 base, leaving 10 bases of the junction unmatched. CDR3 size: 16 residues. Germline V lookup: CDR1 SEHNR, CDR2 FQNEAQ (reference sequence). For the CDR3, the DNA is TGTGCCAGCAGCTTAGACATTACCAGGGACAGGCCTGAAGCTTTCTTT. Translation: CASSLDITRDRPEAFF. Full variable domain (remainder filled in from reference TRBV7-9 and TRBJ1-1): DTGVSQNPRHKITKRGQNVTFRCDPISEHNRLYWYRQTLGQGPEFLTYFQNEAQLEKSRLLSDRFSAERPKGSFSTLEIQRTEQGDSAMYLCASSLDITRDRPEAFFGQGTRLTVV.

The chain links TRBV13 to TRBJ2-5, with 7 bases fitting TRBD2. J was trimmed by 5 bases and V by 9 bases; bases with no gene match: 9. CDR3 length equals 13 residues. CDR1 PRHDT and CDR2 FYEKMQ come from the germline V gene (reference sequence). The chain's CDR3 is CASTTSPGETQYF. CDR3 nucleotide sequence: TGTGCCAGTACGACTAGCCCTGGGGAGACCCAGTACTTC.

This rearrangement joins TRBV6-5 to TRBJ1-1, with D unresolved. The CDR3 is 11 residues long. Trimming took 1 base from V and 3 from J, leaving 0 bases between them. CDR1 is MNHEY, CDR2 SVGAGI, per germline. CDR3 sequence: CASSYYTEAFF. The DNA of the CDR3 is TGTGCCAGCAGTTACTACACTGAAGCTTTCTTT.

The V gene is TRBV6-1, the J gene TRBJ2-5, with D unresolved. The CDR3 sequence is 12 residues long. V was trimmed by 0 bases and J by 5 bases, leaving 4 bases between them. Germline V CDR1 and CDR2: MNHNS, SASEGT. In DNA, the CDR3 is TGTGCCAGCAGTGAAGCGCGGGAGACCCAGTACTTC. Translation: CASSEARETQYF.

This clone is a singleton in its sample. The rearrangement links TRBV11-2 to TRBJ2-7; TRBD1 is a possible D gene (6 bases). V lost 5 bases, J lost 5 bases, and 19 bases lay in between. The CDR3 has 15 amino acids. CDR1 is SGHAT, CDR2 FQNNGV, per germline. The CDR3 DNA reads as TGTGCCAGCAGCCACCTGGGAGCAGGGGTCCACGAGCAGTACTTC. Protein: CASSHLGAGVHEQYF.

This chain links TRBV24-1 with TRBJ2-1, with D possibly called TRBD1 or TRBD2 (7 bases each). V lost 3 bases, J lost 7 bases, and 24 bases lay in between. CDR3 size: 18 residues. CDR1 and CDR2 (germline): KGHDR, SFDVKD. CDR3 protein: CATSDARGGGPIGNEQFF. DNA for the CDR3: TGTGCCACCAGTGATGCCAGGGGAGGGGGCCCCATAGGGAATGAGCAGTTCTTC.

The chain couples TRBV28 to TRBJ1-2; D ambiguous. V lost 4 bases and J 8 bases, leaving 5 bases between the germline ends. This CDR3 has 10 residues. The V gene's germline CDR1 is MDHEN and CDR2 SYDVKM. DNA of the CDR3: TGTGCCAGCAGTTCTGTAGGCTACACCTTC. It yields the protein CASSSVGYTF.

A single count supports this clone. The rearrangement links TRBV20-1 to TRBJ1-2; unclear D gene. From germline, CDR1 is DFQATT and CDR2 SNEGSKA (reference sequence). The CDR3 has 13 amino acids. The V and J ends lost 3 bases and 0 bases respectively, with 8 bases between them. CDR3 sequence (DNA): TGCAGTGCTAGTGGAGGGACTAACTATGGCTACACCTTC. This translates into CSASGGTNYGYTF.

V usage is TRBV9 and J usage is TRBJ1-4; D not certain. This CDR3 is 16 amino acids long. V dropped 8 bases and J dropped 0 bases, with 17 bases sitting between them. Germline V gives CDR1 SGDLS, CDR2 YYNGEE. CDR3: CASPQRPPATNEKLFF. The CDR3 DNA is TGTGCCAGTCCCCAGCGGCCGCCCGCAACTAATGAAAAACTGTTTTTT.

This chain uses TRBV6-5 with TRBJ2-1, with D possibly being TRBD1 (6 bases). V was shortened by 4 bases and J by 9 bases, with 19 bases between the two germline ends. This CDR3 comprises 15 residues. The germline CDR1 and CDR2 sequences are MNHEY and SVGAGI. The CDR3 sequence is CASSFDRSSWGEQFF. The CDR3 DNA reads as TGTGCCAGCAGTTTCGACAGGTCTTCGTGGGGTGAGCAGTTCTTC.

The chain uses TRBV6-1 and TRBJ1-2; 9 positions match TRBD1. V lost 4 bases, J lost 4 bases, and 10 bases stayed unmatched. The CDR3 totals 16 residues. From germline, CDR1 is MNHNS and CDR2 SASEGT. CDR3 DNA: TGTGCCAGCAGTGCCGGGGACAGGGTAATTTCCTATGGCTACACCTTC. This translates into CASSAGDRVISYGYTF.

The V call is TRBV13, the J call TRBJ2-1; TRBD2 agrees at 7 bases. CDR3 length equals 15 residues. Germline assignment: CDR1 PRHDT and CDR2 FYEKMQ (reference sequence). The ends lost 8 bases at V and 3 bases at J; junction bases unmatched: 10. The CDR3 region is CASRGGSRFYNEQFF. DNA of the CDR3: TGTGCCAGCCGGGGAGGGAGCAGATTCTACAATGAGCAGTTCTTC.

V and J are TRBV7-3 and TRBJ2-5, with D possibly matching TRBD2 (5 bases). Between the trimmed V and J ends, which lost 6 bases and 5 bases, there was a span of 7 bases. CDR3 length: 11 residues. Per the germline V gene, CDR1 is SGHTA and CDR2 is FQGTGA. The CDR3 nucleotides read TGTGCCAGCAGGGAGGAGGAGACCCAGTACTTC. It codes for CASREEETQYF.

The genes are TRBV18 and TRBJ1-2; no definite D call. Germline lookup yields CDR1 KGHSH and CDR2 LQKENI. The CDR3 contains 13 residues. Trimming pared 5 bases from V and 2 bases from J, leaving 9 bases between. CDR3 nucleotide sequence: TGTGCCAGCTCAAGTGGGGAGAACTATGGCTACACCTTC. Translating gives CASSSGENYGYTF. The whole variable domain, remainder taken from reference TRBV18 and TRBJ1-2, is NAGVMQNPRHLVRRRGQEARLRCSPMKGHSHVYWYRQLPEEGLKFMVYLQKENIIDESGMPKERFSAEFPKEGPSILRIQQVVRGDSAAYFCASSSGENYGYTFGSGTRLTVV.

The gene calls are TRBV6-6 and TRBJ1-1; possible D gene TRBD1, 6 bases. In germline, CDR1 is MNHNY, CDR2 SVGAGI (reference sequence). Trimming cost V 6 bases and J 1 base, with 15 bases left between them. CDR3 length: 15 amino acids. The CDR3 nucleotides are TGTGCCAGCAGCTACAACGTACAGGGGAACACTGAAGCTTTCTTT. Translated: CASSYNVQGNTEAFF.

CDR3: CASSPGTANYGYTF. The CDR3 coding sequence is TGTGCCAGCAGCCCTGGGACAGCTAACTATGGCTACACCTTC. The chain carries TRBV11-2 and TRBJ1-2; 7 positions agree with TRBD1. This CDR3 spans 14 amino acids. Per the germline V gene, CDR1 is SGHAT and CDR2 is FQNNGV. J lost 0 bases, V lost 5 bases, and 3 bases had no gene match.